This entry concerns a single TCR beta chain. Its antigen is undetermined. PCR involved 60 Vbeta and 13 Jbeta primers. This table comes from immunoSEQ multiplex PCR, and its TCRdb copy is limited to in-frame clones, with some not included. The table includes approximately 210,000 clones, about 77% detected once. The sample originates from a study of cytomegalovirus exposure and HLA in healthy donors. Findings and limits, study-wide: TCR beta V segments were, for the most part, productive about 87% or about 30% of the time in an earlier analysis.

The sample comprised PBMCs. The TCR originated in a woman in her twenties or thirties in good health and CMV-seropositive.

The CDR3 coding sequence is TGTGCCAGCAGTTCACAGGGGGCGTTCTACGAGCAGTACTTC. It translates to CASSSQGAFYEQYF. The chain couples TRBV27 to TRBJ2-7; 9 positions agree with TRBD1. V shed 4 bases, J shed 3 bases, and the junction held 4 bases outside the gene matches. CDR3 length: 14 amino acids. Germline values: CDR1 MNHEY, CDR2 SMNVEV (reference sequence).